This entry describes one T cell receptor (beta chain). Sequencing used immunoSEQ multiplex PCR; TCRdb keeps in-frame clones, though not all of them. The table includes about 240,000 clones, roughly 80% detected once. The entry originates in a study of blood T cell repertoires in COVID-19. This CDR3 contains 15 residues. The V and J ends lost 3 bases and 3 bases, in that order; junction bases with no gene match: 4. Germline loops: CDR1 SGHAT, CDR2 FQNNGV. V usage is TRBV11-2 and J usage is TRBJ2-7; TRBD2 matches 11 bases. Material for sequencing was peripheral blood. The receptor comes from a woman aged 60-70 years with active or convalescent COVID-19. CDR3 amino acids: CASSFAGTSGYEQYF. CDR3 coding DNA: TGTGCCAGCAGCTTTGCCGGGACTAGCGGCTACGAGCAGTACTTC.